The next 8 T cell receptor beta chains were all read from a single sample in a study of PD-L1 blockade in urothelial cancer. Regarding time point: peripheral blood 6 weeks after treatment start. The repertoire was sequenced with immunoSEQ multiplex PCR; TCRdb's copy has only in-frame clones and lacks some. The sample holds about 120,000 clones, around 90% seen once. Sequencing used PBMCs, obtained around atezolizumab (anti-PD-L1) treatment. These receptors all come from a man aged 60-69 years with urothelial cancer.

This clone is a singleton in its sample. This sequence joins TRBV30 and TRBJ1-5; tentative D call: TRBD1 (5 bases). V was pared by 0 bases and J by 7 bases, with 10 bases between. There are 13 residues in the CDR3. CDR1 is GTSNPN and CDR2 is SVGIG in the germline V gene (reference sequence). CDR3 sequence: CAWSVQGTQPQHF. The CDR3 coding sequence is TGTGCCTGGAGTGTCCAGGGTACCCAGCCCCAGCATTTT. Filled out from reference TRBV30 and TRBJ1-5, the complete variable domain reads SQTIHQWPATLVQPVGSPLSLECTVEGTSNPNLYWYRQAAGRGLQLLFYSVGIGQISSEVPQNLSASRPQDRQFILSSKKLLLSDSGFYLCAWSVQGTQPQHFGDGTRLSIL.

V usage is TRBV6-1 and J usage is TRBJ1-2; 7 bases map to TRBD1. Germline CDR1 MNHNS, CDR2 SASEGT. V lost 4 bases, J lost 2 bases, and 10 bases stayed unmatched. This CDR3 is 16 amino acids long. For the CDR3, the DNA is TGTGCCAGCAGTGTCGACGGGACAGAAAAAAACTATGGCTACACCTTC. This encodes CASSVDGTEKNYGYTF.

The chain links TRBV15 to TRBJ2-5; maybe TRBD1 (6 bases). This CDR3 has 15 amino acids. The V gene's germline CDR1 is LNHNV and CDR2 YYDKDF (reference sequence). The V gene lost 5 bases and the J gene lost 0 bases, with 13 bases spanning the gap. The DNA for the CDR3 is TGTGCCACCAGCGGGCGTCGGACAGACCAAGAGACCCAGTACTTC. Its translation: CATSGRRTDQETQYF. The full variable domain, completed using reference TRBV15 and TRBJ2-5, is DAMVIQNPRYQVTQFGKPVTLSCSQTLNHNVMYWYQQKSSQAPKLLFHYYDKDFNNEADTPDNFQSRRPNTSFCFLDIRSPGLGDTAMYLCATSGRRTDQETQYFGPGTRLLVL.

The CDR3 region is CASSYIYGYTF. The CDR3 nucleotides read TGTGCCAGTAGTTACATCTATGGCTACACCTTC. The J gene is TRBJ1-2, the V gene TRBV19; no definite D call. V shed 5 bases and J shed 4 bases, with 5 bases lying between them. CDR1 and CDR2 from the germline V gene are LNHDA and SQIVND (reference sequence). The CDR3 consists of 11 residues.

The chain has TRBV5-4 and TRBJ2-5; 8 bases map to TRBD1. After removal of 4 bases from V and 5 bases from J, the junction contained 7 bases not matched to a gene. Per the germline V gene, CDR1 is SGHNT and CDR2 is YYREEE (reference sequence). The CDR3 covers 14 residues. The CDR3 sequence: CASSQSQGEETQYF. The DNA of the CDR3 is TGTGCCAGCAGCCAATCACAGGGGGAGGAGACCCAGTACTTC.

The chain carries TRBV28 and TRBJ2-5; 7 bases align to TRBD2. After removal of 7 bases from V and 2 bases from J, the junction contained 4 bases not matched to a gene. Germline-derived CDR1 and CDR2 are MDHEN and SYDVKM. The length of the CDR3 is 13 residues. The CDR3 sequence: CASKSGGQETQYF. CDR3 sequence (DNA): TGTGCCAGCAAATCGGGGGGTCAAGAGACCCAGTACTTC.

The chain joins TRBV5-6 to TRBJ2-3, with D tentatively TRBD2 (6 bases). Per germline, CDR1 SGHDT and CDR2 YYEEEE. The V end was cut by 1 base, the J end by 0 bases, with 12 bases between. The CDR3 extends over 16 amino acids. The CDR3 sequence: CASSLWDGLSTDTQYF. CDR3 coding DNA: TGTGCCAGCAGCTTGTGGGACGGACTAAGCACAGATACGCAGTATTTT.

The gene calls are TRBV28 and TRBJ1-3, with 11 bases identical to TRBD1. Germline V gene sequence: CDR1 MDHEN, CDR2 SYDVKM. V was pared by 9 bases and J by 5 bases, with 6 bases of the junction left unmatched. The CDR3 loop spans 14 amino acids. This CDR3 is CASTGQGVRNTIYF. CDR3 DNA sequence: TGTGCCAGTACGGGACAGGGGGTAAGAAACACCATATATTTT.